What follows are 25 T cell receptor beta chains derived from one specimen sequenced in a study of response to subunit inactivated influenza vaccine. MiXCR, run by TCRdb on the RT-PCR reads, gives a single entry per CDR3 protein. The sample carries 500,000 to 600,000 distinct CDR3 sequences, approximately 14% recorded once. The sequencing here drew on PBMCs from blood, taken 11 to 12 days after vaccination. Receptors originate from a man aged 45-60 years who received an inactivated influenza vaccine.

V and J are TRBV5-1 and TRBJ2-1; D might be TRBD2 (6 bases). Trimming cost V 0 bases and J 0 bases, with 13 bases left between them. The CDR3 length is 17 residues. The germline V gene encodes CDR1 SGHRS and CDR2 YFSETQ. The DNA for the CDR3 is TGCGCCAGCAGCTTGGGGGCGGGGTCCGGCTCCTACAATGAGCAGTTCTTC. It is translated as CASSLGAGSGSYNEQFF.

The chain joins TRBV4-1 to TRBJ1-1; TRBD1 is a possible D gene (6 bases). The V end lost 1 base, the J end lost 0 bases, and 18 bases lay between the germline ends. Germline values: CDR1 MGHRA, CDR2 YSYEKL. The CDR3 is made up of 18 amino acids. For the CDR3, the DNA is TGCGCCAGCAGCCAAGCTCTTCGGTACAGGGTTATGAACACTGAAGCTTTCTTT. Its translation is CASSQALRYRVMNTEAFF.

The CDR3 reads CASSPRSRADTQYF. The CDR3 DNA sequence: TGTGCCAGTAGTCCCCGGTCCCGCGCAGATACGCAGTATTTT. The chain joins TRBV19 to TRBJ2-3; D gene uncertain. With 5 bases removed from V and 4 bases from J, the gap between germline ends came to 13 bases. The germline gives CDR1 LNHDA, CDR2 SQIVND (reference sequence). The CDR3 totals 14 residues.

The chain carries TRBV12-3 or TRBV12-4 and TRBJ2-7, with 8 bases fitting TRBD1. With 6 bases clipped from V and 4 bases from J, the junction kept 5 bases outside the gene matches. The CDR3 consists of 13 residues. CDR3 sequence reads: CASRAGGAYEQYF. DNA for the CDR3: TGTGCCAGCAGAGCAGGGGGCGCGTACGAGCAGTACTTC.

The V call is TRBV7-6, the J call TRBJ2-6; D unclear. Germline V gene lookup returns CDR1 SGHVS and CDR2 FNYEAQ. The V end lost 4 bases, the J end lost 1 base, and 11 bases lay between the germline ends. This CDR3 region has 16 residues. CDR3 DNA sequence: TGTGCCAGCAGCTCTTACACAGATTCTGGGGCCAACGTCCTGACTTTC. Amino acid sequence: CASSSYTDSGANVLTF.

This clonotype showed up just a few times. This chain links TRBV7-9 with TRBJ2-4, with a possible D match to TRBD1 (5 bases). Trimming pared 5 bases from V and 6 bases from J, leaving 17 bases between. This CDR3 has 15 residues. The germline V gene has CDR1 SEHNR and CDR2 FQNEAQ (reference sequence). The CDR3: CASSPPFREGNIQYF. DNA for the CDR3: TGTGCCAGCAGCCCCCCGTTCAGGGAAGGAAACATTCAGTACTTC.

This clonotype was seen many times. This sequence joins TRBV25-1 and TRBJ2-1; no clear D gene. Germline V gives CDR1 MGHDK, CDR2 SYGVNS. The V end was cut by 3 bases, the J end by 5 bases, with 2 bases between. This CDR3 spans 11 amino acids. CDR3 DNA sequence: TGTGCCAGCAGTGACCACAATGAGCAGTTCTTC. Amino acid sequence: CASSDHNEQFF.

This clonotype was found a few times. DNA of the CDR3: TGTGCCAGCAGCCAGGGAGGCCAGTCGTACAATGAGCAGTTCTTC. Translated, it gives CASSQGGQSYNEQFF. This chain connects TRBV5-5 to TRBJ2-1; perhaps TRBD2 as D (6 bases). Germline V CDR1 and CDR2: SGHKS, YYEKEE (reference sequence). The ends were cut back, 4 bases at V and 4 bases at J, with 15 bases in the middle. The CDR3 is 15 residues long.

This clonotype was observed a handful of times. The chain has TRBV7-2 and TRBJ2-1, with D perhaps TRBD2 (6 bases). Germline lookup yields CDR1 SGHTA and CDR2 FQGNSA. V lost 0 bases and J 3 bases, leaving 12 bases between the germline ends. The CDR3 length is 16 residues. CDR3 sequence (DNA): TGTGCCAGCAGCTTAGCCTCGGGGGAGTTCTACAATGAGCAGTTCTTC. Its translation is CASSLASGEFYNEQFF.

This clonotype has more than one count but fewer than ten. The chain is built from TRBV11-2 and TRBJ2-2; 13 positions agree with TRBD2. This CDR3 has 18 amino acids. Germline CDR1 is SGHAT and CDR2 is FQNNGV. Trimming took 5 bases from V and 0 from J; bases not matched to a gene: 6. The chain's CDR3 is CASSAGTSGIANTGELFF. In DNA form, the CDR3 reads TGTGCCAGCAGCGCCGGGACTAGCGGGATCGCGAACACCGGGGAGCTGTTTTTT.

This clonotype has ten or more counts. The V call is TRBV5-8, the J call TRBJ1-1; no firm D call. Germline V gives CDR1 SGHTS, CDR2 YDEGEE. This CDR3 comprises 13 residues. V lost 4 bases and J lost 2, with 9 bases in between. CDR3 loop: CASSHGVNTEAFF. The CDR3 DNA reads as TGTGCCAGCAGCCACGGGGTCAACACTGAAGCTTTCTTT. The full variable domain, completed using reference TRBV5-8 and TRBJ1-1, is EAGVTQSPTHLIKTRGQQATLRCSPISGHTSVYWYQQALGLGLQFLLWYDEGEERNRGNFPPRFSGRQFPNYSSELNVNALELEDSALYLCASSHGVNTEAFFGQGTRLTVV.

V usage is TRBV11-2 and J usage is TRBJ2-1; possibly TRBD2 for D (7 bases). This CDR3 comprises 17 residues. The V gene lost 6 bases and the J gene lost 9 bases, with 27 bases spanning the gap. CDR1 is SGHAT and CDR2 is FQNNGV in the germline V gene. In nucleotides, the CDR3 is TGTGCCAGCAGGTCCCTATCGATGGGGGGGCTTTATGGTGAGCAGTTCTTC. This codes for CASRSLSMGGLYGEQFF.

This clonotype was recorded a few times. J is TRBJ2-7 and V is TRBV3-1; 10 nucleotides line up with TRBD1. CDR3 size: 17 residues. Germline CDR1 and CDR2: LGHDT and YNNKEL (reference sequence). Trimming removed 2 bases from V and 6 bases from J; junction bases left unmatched: 13. The CDR3 DNA reads TGTGCCAGCAGCCAAAGAATTGGGCCGGGACAGGGGATCGAGCAGTACTTC. Translating gives CASSQRIGPGQGIEQYF.

This clonotype was found many times. This chain links TRBV20-1 with TRBJ2-7; D might be TRBD1 (6 bases). V was pared by 6 bases and J by 4 bases, with 19 bases between. Germline V CDR1 and CDR2: DFQATT, SNEGSKA (reference sequence). The CDR3 is 14 amino acids. In DNA form, the CDR3 reads TGCAGTGCACTTAACAGGGCTTCTTTTTACGAGCAGTACTTC. This codes for CSALNRASFYEQYF.

The chain employs TRBV20-1 and TRBJ2-4; 10 bases agree with TRBD2. Germline-derived CDR1 and CDR2 are DFQATT and SNEGSKA (reference sequence). This CDR3 is 20 amino acids long. Unmatched junction bases numbered 14, after V lost 0 bases and J lost 0 bases. The CDR3 DNA follows: TGCAGTGCTAGAGAAGGGGCTAGCGGGAGAATACCCCTAGCCAAAAACATTCAGTACTTC. Encoded protein: CSAREGASGRIPLAKNIQYF.

Only one count was recorded for this clonotype. V gene TRBV6-2 or TRBV6-3 combines with J gene TRBJ2-2, with D possibly being TRBD2 (5 bases). The CDR3 runs 16 residues. The V end lost 2 bases, the J end lost 0 bases, and 10 bases lay between the germline ends. From germline, CDR1 is MNHEY and CDR2 SVGEGT. CDR3 region: CASSYRGSSNTGELFF. The CDR3 DNA reads as TGTGCCAGCAGTTACAGAGGGAGCTCGAACACCGGGGAGCTGTTTTTT.

The gene calls are TRBV6-2 or TRBV6-3 and TRBJ2-2; D is unresolved. CDR3 length: 14 amino acids. Trimming cost V 8 bases and J 6 bases, with 16 bases left between them. Germline V gives CDR1 MNHEY, CDR2 SVGEGT. The CDR3 region has the DNA TGTGCCAGCGGCATAGCTGGGTGGTCCGGGGAGCTGTTTTTT. This encodes CASGIAGWSGELFF.

This clonotype was found a few times. The chain couples TRBV7-3 to TRBJ2-2; D remains unclear. The ends were cut back, 2 bases at V and 0 bases at J, with 10 bases in the middle. The CDR3 is 16 residues long. Germline V gene data show CDR1 as SGHTA and CDR2 as FQGTGA. CDR3 bases: TGTGCCAGCAGCTTATATGAGACGACGAACACCGGGGAGCTGTTTTTT. Translated, it gives CASSLYETTNTGELFF.

The sample holds a few counts of this clonotype. V usage is TRBV15 and J usage is TRBJ2-4; 7 positions agree with TRBD2. The V segment lost 6 bases and the J segment 1 base; nucleotides outside the gene matches: 6. Germline loops: CDR1 LNHNV, CDR2 YYDKDF (reference sequence). The CDR3 loop spans 15 amino acids. The CDR3 DNA reads TGTGCCACCAGTCGCGGGGGAGCCGCCAAAAACATTCAGTACTTC. This gives the protein CATSRGGAAKNIQYF.

This clonotype was detected a few times. The CDR3 loop is CSVAGTPNTEAFF. The CDR3 region has the DNA TGCAGCGTAGCCGGGACACCGAACACTGAAGCTTTCTTT. The chain uses TRBV29-1 and TRBJ1-1, with D maybe TRBD1 (6 bases). The germline CDR1 and CDR2 sequences are SQVTM and ANQGSEA. This CDR3 is built from 13 residues. The V end was cut by 6 bases, the J end by 1 base, with 12 bases between.

This clonotype showed up just a few times. The chain employs TRBV20-1 and TRBJ1-1, with D possibly being TRBD1 (6 bases). Germline CDR1 DFQATT, CDR2 SNEGSKA (reference sequence). V was pared by 6 bases and J by 8 bases, with 19 bases between. The CDR3 sequence is 13 residues long. The CDR3 bases are TGCAGTGCCGTTCGGGGGGGCGCGGGGGAAGCTTTCTTT. It is translated as CSAVRGGAGEAFF.

The chain links TRBV3-1 to TRBJ2-5, with D perhaps TRBD2 (5 bases). Trimming left V 0 bases short and J 3 bases short, with 11 bases between. Germline V lookup: CDR1 LGHDT, CDR2 YNNKEL (reference sequence). This CDR3 has 15 amino acids. The CDR3 is CASSQDFPGEETQYF. DNA for the CDR3: TGTGCCAGCAGCCAAGACTTTCCCGGGGAAGAGACCCAGTACTTC.

This clonotype was observed many times. Written as DNA, the CDR3 is TGTGCCAGCAGCTTAGACGAGCAGTACTTC. It is translated as CASSLDEQYF. The chain recombines TRBV21-1 with TRBJ2-7. TRBV21-1 is tagged as a pseudogene. The CDR3 contains 10 residues.

V is TRBV12-3 or TRBV12-4 and J is TRBJ2-3; the match to TRBD1 covers 8 bases. CDR3 size: 17 residues. Unmatched junction bases numbered 12, after V lost 5 bases and J lost 2 bases. CDR3 sequence (DNA): TGTGCCAGCAGTAGAGGACAGGGACTGGGGCTCACAGATACGCAGTATTTT. Protein sequence: CASSRGQGLGLTDTQYF.

There are many counts of this clonotype. This CDR3 reads CASRRTQLQPQHF. The DNA for the CDR3 is TGTGCCAGCAGACGAACACAGCTTCAGCCCCAGCATTTT. The chain employs TRBV6-2 or TRBV6-3 and TRBJ1-5; no definite D call. The V end lost 6 bases, the J end lost 6 bases, and 12 bases lay between the germline ends. The V gene's germline CDR1 is MNHEY and CDR2 SVGEGT. CDR3 length: 13 amino acids.